This T cell receptor beta chain was recovered during a study of PD-1 blockade in classical Hodgkin lymphoma. Findings of the study overall: Any patient who commenced nivolumab under 1 year after ASCT was excluded. CD4+ TCR diversity rose significantly by C4D1, and CD8+ TCR diversity did not. Newly diagnosed and completely responding patients shared comparable baseline diversity.

Every patient had relapsed following autologous stem cell transplantation, and cohorts differed in brentuximab vedotin exposure. Complete response, partial response or progressive disease made up the best responses. As concerns this clone: The antigen remains unidentified.

Produced via immunoSEQ multiplex PCR; TCRdb's table is partial and in-frame only. The sample contains over 25,000 clones, just under 80% of which appear only once. This material consisted of peripheral blood mononuclear cells (PBMCs), taken before the second cycle of nivolumab. This sequence was found in a human donor with classical Hodgkin lymphoma.

CDR3 amino acids: CAISESLGLSSGNTIYF. CDR3 DNA: TGTGCCATCAGTGAGAGCTTAGGTCTAAGCTCTGGAAACACCATATATTTT. The chain couples TRBV10-3 to TRBJ1-3; D unclear. The V and J ends lost 2 bases and 0 bases respectively, with 14 bases between them. The germline V gene has CDR1 ENHRY and CDR2 SYGVKD. This CDR3 spans 17 amino acids.